This T cell receptor beta chain is from a study of cytomegalovirus exposure and HLA in healthy donors. Study-wide results and caveats: When the data were analyzed later, several of the most significant clusters appeared to be linked to common viral pathogens. For cytomegalovirus status, the classifier reportedly gave diagnoses with high specificity and sensitivity. About 87% or about 30% of the time was how often most TCR beta V segments were productive, according to an earlier analysis.

The CDR3 covers 15 residues. Germline-derived CDR1 and CDR2 are SEHNR and FQNEAQ (reference sequence). PCR involved 60 Vbeta and 13 Jbeta primers. Method: immunoSEQ multiplex PCR; TCRdb's copy keeps in-frame clones and lacks some. The table has around 100,000 clones, 75% to 85% seen once. With respect to this clone: Its antigen is unidentified. The junction does not match germline at one end; this may be a read error.

The chain links TRBV7-9 to TRBJ1-1; 7 positions match TRBD1. Sequenced sample: PBMCs. The origin of this receptor is a woman between 50 and 59 years old in good health and CMV-seropositive. CDR3 sequence (DNA): TGTTCCAGCAGCTTAAAGGGGGCGCGGGGCACTGAAGCTTTCTTT. Protein product: CSSSLKGARGTEAFF.